One sample yielded the 21 T cell receptor beta chains listed below, sequenced in a study of vaccination effects on CD4 cells after COVID-19 (dated by TCRdb to between 2022 and 2023). Their antigens remain unidentified. Libraries came from the immunoSEQ multiplex PCR assay. Not all clones reach the TCRdb copy of this immuneACCESS table, which keeps in-frame sequences only. Checked studies attribute under half of the gap to unresolved V genes and leave the rest unexplained. This sample has tens of thousands of clones in its table, and roughly 76% of those were observed once. The ten biggest clones cover over 8% of the sample. To identify antigen-specific CD4+ T cell clonotypes by their expansion, the ViraFEST assay first stimulated PBMC with viral peptide pools and then applied TCR sequencing. After 10 to 11 days of culture, CD4+ T cells were isolated with the EasySep CD4+ T cell isolation kit. Participants received two doses of either the BNT162b2 or the mRNA-1273 mRNA SARS-CoV-2 vaccine.

The sequences come from CD4+ T cells from PBMCs cultured with HCoV-229E spike peptides, collected after COVID-19 vaccination. Taken with the paper, the label for cell subset or site translates to: HCoV-229E spike overlapping peptide pool stimulation. These receptor sequences come from a human donor who received a COVID-19 vaccine.

In DNA form, the CDR3 reads TGCGCCAGCAGGGGATTGGGACTAGGCTTTTCCAATGAGCAGTTCTTC. This gives the protein CASRGLGLGFSNEQFF. This rearrangement joins TRBV5-1 to TRBJ2-1, with 8 positions matching TRBD2. The CDR3 extends over 16 amino acids. The V gene end was trimmed by 5 bases and the J gene end by 6 bases; junction bases not matched to a gene: 13. CDR1 and CDR2 (germline): SGHRS, YFSETQ.

The chain is built from TRBV19 and TRBJ1-2; weak D call: TRBD1 (6 bases). This CDR3 region has 13 residues. V gave up 6 bases and J gave up 0 bases, with 8 bases separating them. Germline loops: CDR1 LNHDA, CDR2 SQIVND (reference sequence). The CDR3 DNA sequence: TGTGCCAGTAGCCGGGACACTAACTATGGCTACACCTTC. Translating it yields CASSRDTNYGYTF.

CDR3 sequence reads: CASKAGGPYEQYF. CDR3 nucleotide sequence: TGTGCCAGTAAAGCGGGAGGGCCGTACGAGCAGTACTTC. V is TRBV6-5 and J is TRBJ2-7, with 10 bases fitting TRBD2. The J segment lost 4 bases and the V segment lost 9 bases, leaving 6 bases of the junction unmatched. Germline V gene data show CDR1 as MNHEY and CDR2 as SVGAGI. There are 13 residues in the CDR3.

The V and J genes are TRBV11-3 and TRBJ2-5; D ambiguous. V dropped 0 bases and J dropped 2 bases, with 4 bases sitting between them. This CDR3 is built from 13 residues. Germline V gene sequence: CDR1 SGHNT, CDR2 YENEEA. DNA for the CDR3: TGTGCCAGCAGCTTAGAGTCTCAAGAGACCCAGTACTTC. Protein sequence: CASSLESQETQYF.

The chain has TRBV24-1 and TRBJ1-1, with D unresolved. Germline assignment: CDR1 KGHDR and CDR2 SFDVKD. The CDR3 is 11 amino acids. Trimming left V 6 bases short and J 5 bases short, with 6 bases between. DNA of the CDR3: TGTGCCACCAGTAGTTCTACTGAAGCTTTCTTT. Protein product: CATSSSTEAFF.

The chain has TRBV7-6 and TRBJ2-2, with a tentative D call TRBD2 (6 bases). V gave up 3 bases and J gave up 6 bases, with 8 bases separating them. This CDR3 has 13 amino acids. Germline V lookup: CDR1 SGHVS, CDR2 FNYEAQ. CDR3 protein: CASSFRLAGELFF. The CDR3 DNA reads as TGTGCCAGCAGCTTTAGACTAGCCGGGGAGCTGTTTTTT.

This chain uses TRBV29-1 with TRBJ2-7; TRBD2 matches at 7 bases. Unmatched junction bases numbered 6, after V lost 1 base and J lost 0 bases. This CDR3 region has 15 residues. Per germline, CDR1 SQVTM and CDR2 ANQGSEA. This CDR3 reads CSVEGRRGSSYEQYF. CDR3 DNA: TGCAGCGTTGAAGGGCGGCGCGGGAGCTCCTACGAGCAGTACTTC.

V and J are TRBV9 and TRBJ1-2, with D unresolved. V was shortened by 5 bases and J by 5 bases, with 10 bases between the two germline ends. The CDR3 runs 12 residues. The germline V gene has CDR1 SGDLS and CDR2 YYNGEE. In DNA form, the CDR3 reads TGTGCCAGCAGTCGGACGGCATATGGCTACACCTTC. It encodes CASSRTAYGYTF.

The rearrangement uses TRBV6-1 and TRBJ2-2; no clear D gene. Germline V gene sequence: CDR1 MNHNS, CDR2 SASEGT. V dropped 3 bases and J dropped 5 bases, with 7 bases sitting between them. The CDR3 loop spans 13 amino acids. This CDR3 reads CASSDSHTGELFF. The DNA of the CDR3 is TGTGCCAGCAGTGATTCTCATACCGGGGAGCTGTTTTTT.

The gene calls are TRBV24-1 and TRBJ2-7, with 8 bases lining up with TRBD1. Trimming cost V 4 bases and J 2 bases; bases outside gene matches: 9. CDR3 length: 16 amino acids. Germline-derived CDR1 and CDR2 are KGHDR and SFDVKD. The chain's CDR3 is CATSDLSGTGTYEQYF. For the CDR3, the DNA is TGTGCCACCAGTGACCTCTCCGGGACAGGCACCTACGAGCAGTACTTC.

This chain uses TRBV6-5 with TRBJ2-3, with TRBD1 matching 7 bases. This CDR3 region has 16 residues. CDR1 and CDR2 from the germline V gene are MNHEY and SVGAGI. The V and J ends lost 4 bases and 5 bases, in that order; junction bases with no gene match: 12. CDR3 loop: CASSSEGARRGDTQYF. The CDR3 nucleotides are TGTGCCAGCAGTTCCGAGGGGGCTAGGAGAGGAGATACGCAGTATTTT.

This clone appeared once. This sequence joins TRBV5-5 and TRBJ2-5, with a weak D call TRBD1 (6 bases). V was cut by 0 bases and J by 3 bases, with 9 bases left in between. Germline values: CDR1 SGHKS, CDR2 YYEKEE (reference sequence). The CDR3 is 14 amino acids. The CDR3, as DNA: TGTGCCAGCAGCTTGGGAGGACAGAAAGAGACCCAGTACTTC. This encodes CASSLGGQKETQYF.

CDR3 DNA: TGTGCCAGCAGTTACCGGGATTCGAACACTGAAGCTTTCTTT. It encodes CASSYRDSNTEAFF. V and J are TRBV6-5 and TRBJ1-1; D remains unclear. Germline V lookup: CDR1 MNHEY, CDR2 SVGAGI. Between the trimmed V and J ends, which lost 2 bases and 1 base, there was a span of 8 bases. This CDR3 is built from 14 residues.

The chain is built from TRBV10-3 and TRBJ1-5, with TRBD1 identical over 8 bases. The CDR3 covers 14 residues. Unmatched junction bases numbered 5, after V lost 6 bases and J lost 4 bases. CDR1 is ENHRY and CDR2 is SYGVKD in the germline V gene. The CDR3 coding sequence is TGTGCCATCAGCGGGACAGGTGAGAATCAGCCCCAGCATTTT. It translates to CAISGTGENQPQHF.

CDR3 in DNA: TGTGCCAGCAGCCAAGATCTGGGAGGGGGCATGGAGACCCAGTACTTC. Its protein product is CASSQDLGGGMETQYF. The chain employs TRBV3-1 (or the pseudogene TRBV3-2) and TRBJ2-5; tentatively, D is TRBD1 or TRBD2 (7 bases each). The CDR3 is made up of 16 amino acids. Looked up from germline, CDR1 is LGHDT and CDR2 is YNNKEL (reference sequence). Trimming removed 0 bases at V and 5 bases at J, with 16 bases between.

This clone turned up a few times. V and J are TRBV15 and TRBJ2-5, with D possibly being TRBD1 (5 bases). This CDR3 spans 15 amino acids. Germline CDR1 and CDR2: LNHNV and YYDKDF (reference sequence). Trimming pared 3 bases from V and 2 bases from J, leaving 13 bases between. The CDR3 DNA reads TGTGCCACCAGCAGGGACCCAGGGCAGCAAGAGACCCAGTACTTC. It translates to CATSRDPGQQETQYF. Variable domain in full (rest from reference TRBV15 and TRBJ2-5): DAMVIQNPRYQVTQFGKPVTLSCSQTLNHNVMYWYQQKSSQAPKLLFHYYDKDFNNEADTPDNFQSRRPNTSFCFLDIRSPGLGDTAMYLCATSRDPGQQETQYFGPGTRLLVL.

The chain employs TRBV7-2 and TRBJ2-3; D not resolved. Germline V gene sequence: CDR1 SGHTA, CDR2 FQGNSA. The CDR3 is made up of 13 amino acids. V lost 3 bases and J 6 bases, leaving 10 bases between the germline ends. CDR3 sequence reads: CASSFVILDTQYF. DNA for the CDR3: TGTGCCAGCAGCTTCGTTATTTTGGATACGCAGTATTTT.

J is TRBJ1-2 and V is TRBV4-1; D is perhaps TRBD1 (5 bases). Germline-derived CDR1 and CDR2 are MGHRA and YSYEKL. This CDR3 comprises 16 residues. Trimming cost V 1 base and J 7 bases, with 19 bases left between them. CDR3: CASSQVGRAGGGGYTF. CDR3 in DNA: TGCGCCAGCAGCCAAGTGGGTCGTGCTGGCGGGGGTGGCTACACCTTC.

The chain joins TRBV6-6 to TRBJ1-2; no reliable D call. Trimming took 5 bases from V and 8 from J, leaving 18 bases between them. CDR1 is MNHNY and CDR2 is SVGAGI in the germline V gene (reference sequence). This CDR3 comprises 14 residues. The CDR3 coding sequence is TGTGCCAGCAGTGGAACGACGGGAGAGAGCGGCTACACCTTC. Its translation is CASSGTTGESGYTF.

The chain has TRBV6-6 and TRBJ1-3, with D perhaps TRBD1 (6 bases). Germline V gene data show CDR1 as MNHNY and CDR2 as SVGAGI (reference sequence). The CDR3 covers 15 residues. Trimming took off 4 bases at V and 4 bases at J, with 14 bases between the two ends. The CDR3 sequence: CASSSVQGRGNTIYF. The DNA of the CDR3 is TGTGCCAGCAGTTCCGTGCAGGGGCGGGGAAACACCATATATTTT.

V is TRBV18 and J is TRBJ2-3, with 7 bases aligning to TRBD1. CDR3 length equals 15 residues. J lost 2 bases, V lost 0 bases, and 2 bases had no gene match. Germline V CDR1 and CDR2: KGHSH, LQKENI. The CDR3 coding sequence is TGTGCCAGCTCACCACCGACAGGGTCCACAGATACGCAGTATTTT. Amino acid sequence: CASSPPTGSTDTQYF. Full variable domain (rest looked up from reference TRBV18 and TRBJ2-3): NAGVMQNPRHLVRRRGQEARLRCSPMKGHSHVYWYRQLPEEGLKFMVYLQKENIIDESGMPKERFSAEFPKEGPSILRIQQVVRGDSAAYFCASSPPTGSTDTQYFGPGTRLTVL.